One and the same sample provided the 3 T cell receptor beta chains below, sequenced in a study of neurological immune-mediated disorders. TCRdb re-analysed the 5' RACE reads in MiXCR, keeping a single row per CDR3 protein. The repertoire holds about 33,000 distinct CDR3 sequences, with approximately 13% as singletons. This sample's time point: longitudinal time-point 2. Sequenced material: PBMCs. All receptors derive from a woman aged 40 to 50 in good health.

This clonotype was picked up many times. The rearrangement joins TRBV12-3 or TRBV12-4 to TRBJ2-5; D possibly corresponds to TRBD2 (6 bases). CDR3 length: 13 amino acids. Trimming left V 3 bases short and J 5 bases short, with 10 bases between. CDR3 in amino acids: CASSFPEGETQYF. The CDR3 DNA reads TGTGCCAGCAGTTTCCCGGAGGGGGAGACCCAGTACTTC.

This clonotype is classed as medium-sized. The rearrangement uses TRBV20-1 and TRBJ2-3; the D is unclear. V was shortened by 8 bases and J by 5 bases, with 20 bases between the two germline ends. There are 14 residues in the CDR3. From germline, CDR1 is DFQATT and CDR2 SNEGSKA (reference sequence). Here the CDR3 reads CSTYAPQAQDTQYF. Written as DNA, the CDR3 is TGCAGTACTTACGCCCCTCAAGCCCAAGATACGCAGTATTTT.

The genes are TRBV10-3 and TRBJ2-5; D gene uncertain. Germline V gene data show CDR1 as ENHRY and CDR2 as SYGVKD. The germline V and J ends were trimmed by 7 bases and 13 bases, with 19 bases remaining between them. The CDR3 consists of 12 residues. CDR3 nucleotide sequence: TGTGCCATCACCCAGTCCCAAGAGACACGGTACTTC. Amino acid sequence: CAITQSQETRYF.